This TCR beta chain was profiled in a study of blood T cells in healthy people across ages. For the second PCR, which ran for about 6 to 11 cycles, a sample-barcoded 5' primer and a J-beta primer mix were used. Via MiXCR, TCRdb re-called the 5' RACE reads, giving one row per CDR3 protein. The profile shows about 1,800,000 distinct CDR3 sequences, about 28% of them singletons. As concerns this clonotype: Its target is not known.

Peripheral blood, about 10 milliliters per donor, was collected. Researchers report isolating at least 6.5 million PBMCs per sample. This CDR3 contains 15 residues. V was trimmed by 4 bases and J by 9 bases, leaving 16 bases between them. Looked up from germline, CDR1 is SGHTA and CDR2 is FQGTGA. Whole-study findings and limits: Changes seen in expanded clonotypes were possibly confounded by donor CMV status left unknown.

The TCR sequence derives from a woman in her thirties in good health. The chain carries TRBV7-3 and TRBJ1-6, with D perhaps matching TRBD1 (6 bases). Sequencing input: blood. CDR3 protein: CASSSRRDKGSPLHF. For the CDR3, the DNA is TGTGCCAGCAGCTCCCGGAGGGACAAGGGTTCACCCCTCCACTTT.